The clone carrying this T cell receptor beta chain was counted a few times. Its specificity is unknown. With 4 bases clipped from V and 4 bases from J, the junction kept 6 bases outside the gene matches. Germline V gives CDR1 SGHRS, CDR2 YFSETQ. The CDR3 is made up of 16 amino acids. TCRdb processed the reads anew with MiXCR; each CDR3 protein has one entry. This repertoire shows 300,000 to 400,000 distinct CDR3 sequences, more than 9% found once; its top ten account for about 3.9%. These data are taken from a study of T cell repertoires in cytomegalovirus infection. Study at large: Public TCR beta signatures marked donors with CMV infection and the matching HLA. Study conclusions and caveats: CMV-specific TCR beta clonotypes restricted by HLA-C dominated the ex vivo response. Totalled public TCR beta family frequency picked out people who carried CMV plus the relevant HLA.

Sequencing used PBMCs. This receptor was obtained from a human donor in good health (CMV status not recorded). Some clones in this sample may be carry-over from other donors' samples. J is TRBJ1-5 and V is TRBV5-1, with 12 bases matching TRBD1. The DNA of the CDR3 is TGCGCCAGCAGCCCCGGGACAGGGGGCTTGAATCAGCCCCAGCATTTT. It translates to CASSPGTGGLNQPQHF.